These 6 T cell receptor beta chains share one sample of origin, sequenced in a study of regulatory T cells in long-lasting Graves disease. Time point denoted: newly diagnosed GD, antithyroid drugs for less than 3 months. RNA extracted from PBMCs served as the sequencing template. Combining iRepertoire HTBI primers with Arm-PCR of CDR3 regions, the authors built TCR beta libraries. TCRdb analysed the multiplex PCR reads with MiXCR anew, one entry per CDR3 protein. The repertoire holds some 500,000 distinct CDR3 sequences, with approximately 13% as singletons. Another study also made use of these data, one on T cells in Graves' hyperthyroidism and ophthalmopathy.

Sequenced here: peripheral blood mononuclear cells (PBMCs), sampled at new diagnosis, from a patient treated with antithyroid drugs. Source of these receptors: a man under 40 with Graves disease.

Many counts were recorded for this clonotype. CDR3: CASSSDRGYGYTF. The DNA of the CDR3 is TGTGCCAGCAGTTCCGACAGGGGATACGGCTACACCTTC. The genes are TRBV27 and TRBJ1-2; 8 bases fit TRBD1. V lost 4 bases to trimming and J lost 8 bases; unmatched junction nucleotides: 6. The CDR3 spans 13 residues. From germline, CDR1 is MNHEY and CDR2 SMNVEV (reference sequence).

The V gene is TRBV13, the J gene TRBJ2-2; D is undetermined. V was cut by 5 bases and J by 9 bases, with 19 bases left in between. The CDR3 runs to 15 residues. Germline V gives CDR1 PRHDT, CDR2 FYEKMQ (reference sequence). The CDR3 DNA reads TGTGCCAGCAGCACGTTGCCGGGCCCTAATAGGGAGCTGTTTTTT. It specifies CASSTLPGPNRELFF.

This clonotype was seen a handful of times. The chain carries TRBV28 and TRBJ2-7, with D possibly being TRBD1 or TRBD2 (6 bases each). The V end lost 4 bases, the J end lost 3 bases, and 31 bases lay between the germline ends. Germline V gene lookup returns CDR1 MDHEN and CDR2 SYDVKM. The CDR3 is 20 residues long. The CDR3 loop reads CASSSGPVGRGRETSYEQYF. DNA for the CDR3: TGTGCCAGCAGTTCTGGCCCTGTAGGCAGGGGACGGGAGACCAGCTACGAGCAGTACTTC.

This clonotype was counted at least ten times. The chain combines TRBV28 with TRBJ1-6, with D possibly being TRBD1 (5 bases). Trimming cost V 2 bases and J 3 bases, with 14 bases left between them. This CDR3 comprises 17 residues. Germline V gene sequence: CDR1 MDHEN, CDR2 SYDVKM. The CDR3, as DNA: TGTGCCAGCAGTTTACGCCAGGGAGTCTACTATAATTCACCCCTCCACTTT. It translates to CASSLRQGVYYNSPLHF.

The genes are TRBV6-1 and TRBJ1-1; D uncertain. The CDR3 contains 13 residues. Trimming pared 7 bases from V and 3 bases from J, leaving 12 bases between. Germline lookup yields CDR1 MNHNS and CDR2 SASEGT. The CDR3 here is CASTLLGDTEAFF. Here the CDR3 DNA reads TGTGCCAGCACCTTACTCGGGGACACTGAAGCTTTCTTT.

This clonotype was counted ten times or more. The rearrangement uses TRBV12-3 or TRBV12-4 and TRBJ2-6; D is unresolved. The V gene lost 8 bases and the J gene lost 1 base, with 9 bases spanning the gap. The CDR3 length is 14 residues. CDR3 protein: CASPLGSGANVLTF. CDR3 in DNA: TGTGCCAGCCCCCTTGGGTCTGGGGCCAACGTCCTGACTTTC.